The clone carrying this T cell receptor beta chain occurred a few times. Trimming took off 6 bases at V and 0 bases at J, with 10 bases between the two ends. Germline loops: CDR1 SQVTM, CDR2 ANQGSEA. The CDR3 consists of 13 residues. The sample belongs to a study of T-cell reconstitution after alpha-beta-depleted transplantation in children. TCRbeta library construction was performed incorporating unique molecular identifiers. Using its own MiXCR run on the PCR reads, TCRdb lists one record per CDR3 protein. This sample has 350,000 to 400,000 distinct CDR3 sequences, with about an eighth found just once.

The chain uses TRBV29-1 and TRBJ2-3, with unresolved D. This clonotype was obtained from a human donor who donated a stem cell graft to a child with Fanconi anemia. The material was PBMCs, obtained from the stem cell graft. CDR3 loop: CSVVKASTDTQYF. DNA of the CDR3: TGCAGCGTCGTCAAGGCTAGCACAGATACGCAGTATTTT.